This paragraph reports one T cell receptor beta chain. Its antigen is undetermined. The CDR3 has 13 amino acids. CDR1 is KGHSH, CDR2 LQKENI, per germline. Trimming took off 4 bases at V and 5 bases at J, with 11 bases between the two ends. This entry comes from a study of response to subunit inactivated influenza vaccine. TCRdb redid the calling of the RT-PCR reads with MiXCR, one entry per CDR3 protein. This sample has 560,000 or so distinct CDR3 sequences; 6% to 9% occur once, and the top ten carry 10% to 15%. General study findings and limits: The authors put forward the suggestion that each seasonal influenza vaccination may bring in only a limited number of new T cells.

The clonotype originates from a man aged 45 to 70 who received an inactivated influenza vaccine. This chain uses TRBV18 with TRBJ2-5, with no clear D. The specimen comprised PBMCs from blood, sampled 23 months after vaccination. CDR3 coding DNA: TGTGCCAGCTCACACGATGGGCCGGAGACCCAGTACTTC. Amino acid sequence: CASSHDGPETQYF.